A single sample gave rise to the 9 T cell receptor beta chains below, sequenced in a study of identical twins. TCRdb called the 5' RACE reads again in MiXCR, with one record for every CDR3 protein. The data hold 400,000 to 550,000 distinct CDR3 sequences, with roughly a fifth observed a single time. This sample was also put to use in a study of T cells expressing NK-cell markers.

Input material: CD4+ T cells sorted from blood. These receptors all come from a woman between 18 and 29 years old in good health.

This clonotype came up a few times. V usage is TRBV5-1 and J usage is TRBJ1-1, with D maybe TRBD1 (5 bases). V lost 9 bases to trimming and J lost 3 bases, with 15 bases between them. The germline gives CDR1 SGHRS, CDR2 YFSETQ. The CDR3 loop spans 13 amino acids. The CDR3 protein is CATRTFLDTEAFF. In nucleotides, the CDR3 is TGCGCCACAAGGACATTTTTGGACACTGAAGCTTTCTTT.

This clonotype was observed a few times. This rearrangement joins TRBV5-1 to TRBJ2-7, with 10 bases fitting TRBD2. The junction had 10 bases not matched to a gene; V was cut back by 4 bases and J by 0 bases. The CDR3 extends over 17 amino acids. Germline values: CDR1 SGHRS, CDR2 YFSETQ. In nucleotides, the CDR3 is TGCGCCAGCAGCCTGACCGTTCTAGCGGGAGCCTCCTACGAGCAGTACTTC. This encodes CASSLTVLAGASYEQYF.

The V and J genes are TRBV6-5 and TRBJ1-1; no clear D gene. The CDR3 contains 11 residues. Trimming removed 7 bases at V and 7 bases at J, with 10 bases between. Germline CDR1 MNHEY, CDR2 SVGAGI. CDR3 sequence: CASTRKGEAFF. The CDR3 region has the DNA TGTGCCAGCACCCGTAAGGGTGAAGCTTTCTTT.

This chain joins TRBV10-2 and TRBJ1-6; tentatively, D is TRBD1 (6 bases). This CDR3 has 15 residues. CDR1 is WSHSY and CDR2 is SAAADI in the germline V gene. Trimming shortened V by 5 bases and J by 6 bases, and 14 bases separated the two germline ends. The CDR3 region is CASSFTGTPNSPLHF. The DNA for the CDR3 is TGCGCCAGCAGTTTTACCGGGACACCTAATTCACCCCTCCACTTT.

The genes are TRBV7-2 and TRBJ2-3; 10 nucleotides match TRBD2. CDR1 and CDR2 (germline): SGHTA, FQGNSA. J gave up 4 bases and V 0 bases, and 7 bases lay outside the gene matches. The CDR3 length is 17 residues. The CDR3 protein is CASSLALASGSADTQYF. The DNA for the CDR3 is TGTGCCAGCAGCTTAGCGCTGGCTAGCGGGAGTGCAGATACGCAGTATTTT.

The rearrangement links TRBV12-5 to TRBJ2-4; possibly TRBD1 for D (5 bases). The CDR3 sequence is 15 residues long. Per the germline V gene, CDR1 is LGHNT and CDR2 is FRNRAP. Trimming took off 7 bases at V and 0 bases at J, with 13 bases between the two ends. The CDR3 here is CASARQGQAKNIQYF. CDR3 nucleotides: TGTGCTAGTGCGCGGCAAGGACAAGCCAAAAACATTCAGTACTTC.

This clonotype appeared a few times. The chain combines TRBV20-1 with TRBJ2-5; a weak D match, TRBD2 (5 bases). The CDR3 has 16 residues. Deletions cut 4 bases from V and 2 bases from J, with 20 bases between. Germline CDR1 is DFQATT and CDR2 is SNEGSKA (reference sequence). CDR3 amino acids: CSATQPKDGDQETQYF. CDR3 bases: TGCAGTGCTACCCAACCAAAGGACGGGGATCAAGAGACCCAGTACTTC.

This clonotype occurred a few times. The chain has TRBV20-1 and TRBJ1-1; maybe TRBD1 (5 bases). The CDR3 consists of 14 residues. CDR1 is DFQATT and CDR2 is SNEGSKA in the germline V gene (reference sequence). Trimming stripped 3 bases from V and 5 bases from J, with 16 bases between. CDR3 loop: CSARQGGFKTEAFF. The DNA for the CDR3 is TGCAGTGCTAGGCAGGGAGGGTTTAAGACTGAAGCTTTCTTT.

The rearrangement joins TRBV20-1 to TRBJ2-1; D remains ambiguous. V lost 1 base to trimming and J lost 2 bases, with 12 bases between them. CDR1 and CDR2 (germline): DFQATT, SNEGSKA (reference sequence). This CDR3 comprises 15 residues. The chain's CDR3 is CSARGPAPAYNEQFF. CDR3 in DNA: TGCAGTGCTAGAGGGCCAGCGCCGGCCTACAATGAGCAGTTCTTC.